These T cell receptor beta chains were read from a single sample in a study of blood T cell repertoires in COVID-19. The repertoire was sequenced with immunoSEQ multiplex PCR; TCRdb's copy has only in-frame clones and lacks some. The repertoire holds 310,000 or so clones, with approximately 87% as singletons. The sample taken for sequencing was peripheral blood. The receptor source for this set is a woman aged 45-60 years with active or convalescent COVID-19. CDR3s include the opening cysteine and the closing phenylalanine or tryptophan. Fields, in order: J gene, clone size, V gene, D gene, CDR3 protein, CDR3 DNA. A D gene is named only where the DNA matches it firmly. Only part of the rows carry a size: once, few, many, or a class if the clone is expanded.

J gene: TRBJ2-2; clone size: -; V gene: TRBV28; D gene: -; CDR3 protein: CASSLGSLGSGELFF; CDR3 DNA: TGTGCCAGCAGTTTAGGCAGCCTCGGGTCCGGGGAGCTGTTTTTT
J gene: TRBJ2-7; clone size: once; V gene: TRBV12-3/TRBV12-4; D gene: -; CDR3 protein: CASSPRDEQYF; CDR3 DNA: TGTGCCAGCAGTCCCAGGGACGAGCAGTACTTC
J gene: TRBJ1-6; clone size: -; V gene: TRBV7-9; D gene: -; CDR3 protein: CASSPNRQGGNSPLHF; CDR3 DNA: TGTGCCAGCAGCCCCAATCGTCAGGGAGGGAATTCACCCCTCCACTTT
J gene: TRBJ2-7; clone size: once; V gene: TRBV7-9; D gene: -; CDR3 protein: CASSLLPGVSYEQYF; CDR3 DNA: TGTGCCAGCAGCTTATTGCCAGGGGTATCCTACGAGCAGTACTTC
J gene: TRBJ1-2; clone size: -; V gene: TRBV9; D gene: TRBD1; CDR3 protein: CASSVGGGDYGYTF; CDR3 DNA: TGTGCCAGCAGCGTAGGAGGGGGCGACTATGGCTACACCTTC
J gene: TRBJ2-4; clone size: -; V gene: TRBV7-2; D gene: -; CDR3 protein: CASSATRAKNIQYF; CDR3 DNA: TGTGCCAGCAGCGCCACGAGAGCCAAAAACATTCAGTACTTC
J gene: TRBJ2-1; clone size: -; V gene: TRBV7-2; D gene: -; CDR3 protein: CASSAVAIMSSYNEQFF; CDR3 DNA: TGTGCCAGCAGCGCCGTAGCGATCATGAGCTCCTACAATGAGCAGTTCTTC
J gene: TRBJ2-6; clone size: -; V gene: TRBV28; D gene: TRBD2; CDR3 protein: CASSLWRLAGGPGANVLTF; CDR3 DNA: TGTGCCAGCAGTTTATGGAGACTAGCGGGAGGGCCTGGGGCCAACGTCCTGACTTTC
J gene: TRBJ1-1; clone size: -; V gene: TRBV6-5; D gene: TRBD1; CDR3 protein: CASSRQGGDTEAFF; CDR3 DNA: TGTGCCAGCAGTAGACAGGGTGGGGACACTGAAGCTTTCTTT
J gene: TRBJ1-2; clone size: -; V gene: TRBV6-5; D gene: -; CDR3 protein: CASSYLSGGNYGYTF; CDR3 DNA: TGTGCCAGCAGTTACTTATCGGGGGGTAACTATGGCTACACCTTC
J gene: TRBJ2-1; clone size: -; V gene: TRBV9; D gene: -; CDR3 protein: CASSASPSGGAEQFF; CDR3 DNA: TGTGCCAGCAGCGCTTCCCCCTCGGGCGGGGCCGAGCAGTTCTTC
J gene: TRBJ2-1; clone size: -; V gene: TRBV4-1; D gene: TRBD2; CDR3 protein: CASSQGVSGLAGVNEQFF; CDR3 DNA: TGCGCCAGCAGCCAAGGGGTATCGGGACTAGCGGGAGTCAATGAGCAGTTCTTC
J gene: TRBJ1-5; clone size: -; V gene: TRBV9; D gene: TRBD1; CDR3 protein: CASSAGQGGNQPQHF; CDR3 DNA: TGTGCCAGCAGCGCGGGACAGGGCGGCAATCAGCCCCAGCATTTT
J gene: TRBJ1-2; clone size: -; V gene: TRBV4-2; D gene: -; CDR3 protein: CASSLQWRESNYGYTF; CDR3 DNA: TGTGCCAGCAGCCTCCAGTGGCGGGAGTCTAACTATGGCTACACCTTC
J gene: TRBJ1-6; clone size: -; V gene: TRBV2; D gene: -; CDR3 protein: CASSGGGGTPTPLHF; CDR3 DNA: TGTGCCAGCAGTGGGGGGGGCGGAACCCCAACTCCCCTCCACTTT
J gene: TRBJ1-6; clone size: -; V gene: TRBV18; D gene: TRBD1; CDR3 protein: CASSPTTGGTPSPLHF; CDR3 DNA: TGTGCCAGCTCACCAACGACAGGGGGGACCCCATCACCCCTCCACTTT
J gene: TRBJ1-6; clone size: once; V gene: TRBV5-1; D gene: -; CDR3 protein: CASSLNRELNSPLHF; CDR3 DNA: TGCGCCAGCAGCTTAAACAGGGAACTGAATTCACCCCTCCACTTT
J gene: TRBJ1-1; clone size: -; V gene: TRBV4-3; D gene: TRBD1; CDR3 protein: CASSQDLTGVPNTEAFF; CDR3 DNA: TGCGCCAGCAGCCAAGATCTTACAGGGGTTCCCAACACTGAAGCTTTCTTT
J gene: TRBJ2-7; clone size: -; V gene: TRBV27; D gene: -; CDR3 protein: CASSSEGPYYEQYF; CDR3 DNA: TGTGCCAGCAGTTCCGAGGGCCCTTACTACGAGCAGTACTTC
J gene: TRBJ2-3; clone size: once; V gene: TRBV6-5; D gene: TRBD1; CDR3 protein: CASGVRGRVTDTQYF; CDR3 DNA: TGTGCCAGCGGGGTGAGGGGGCGGGTCACAGATACGCAGTATTTT
J gene: TRBJ2-3; clone size: -; V gene: TRBV7-6; D gene: TRBD1; CDR3 protein: CASSSLTGGETDTQYF; CDR3 DNA: TGTGCCAGCAGCTCCTTGACAGGGGGGGAAACAGATACGCAGTATTTT
J gene: TRBJ1-2; clone size: -; V gene: TRBV5-4; D gene: -; CDR3 protein: CASSNTANYGYTF; CDR3 DNA: TGTGCCAGCAGCAATACTGCTAACTATGGCTACACCTTC
J gene: TRBJ2-5; clone size: -; V gene: TRBV7-9; D gene: TRBD1; CDR3 protein: CASSLVGPGQGRETQYF; CDR3 DNA: TGTGCCAGCAGCTTAGTAGGGCCGGGACAGGGGAGAGAGACCCAGTACTTC
J gene: TRBJ2-2; clone size: few; V gene: TRBV29-1; D gene: TRBD2; CDR3 protein: CSVRTSGNTGELFF; CDR3 DNA: TGCAGCGTGCGGACTAGCGGGAACACCGGGGAGCTGTTTTTT
J gene: TRBJ2-7; clone size: once; V gene: TRBV4-1; D gene: -; CDR3 protein: CASSQGGTGASYEQYF; CDR3 DNA: TGCGCCAGCAGCCAGGGGGGGACAGGCGCTTCCTACGAGCAGTACTTC
J gene: TRBJ2-7; clone size: -; V gene: TRBV15; D gene: TRBD1; CDR3 protein: CATSITGTGTYEQYF; CDR3 DNA: TGTGCCACCAGCATCACCGGGACAGGGACCTACGAGCAGTACTTC
J gene: TRBJ2-1; clone size: -; V gene: TRBV13; D gene: -; CDR3 protein: CASSSADSYNEQFF; CDR3 DNA: TGTGCCAGCAGTTCAGCGGACTCCTACAATGAGCAGTTCTTC
J gene: TRBJ1-5; clone size: -; V gene: TRBV7-6; D gene: -; CDR3 protein: CASSLALGSDQPQHF; CDR3 DNA: TGTGCCAGCAGCTTAGCGCTGGGGAGTGATCAGCCCCAGCATTTT
J gene: TRBJ1-1; clone size: -; V gene: TRBV2; D gene: -; CDR3 protein: CASTLDSLNTEAFF; CDR3 DNA: TGTGCCAGCACCCTGGACAGCTTGAACACTGAAGCTTTCTTT
J gene: TRBJ2-5; clone size: many; V gene: TRBV4-1; D gene: TRBD1; CDR3 protein: CASSQDSVRQGVPQYF; CDR3 DNA: TGCGCCAGCAGCCAAGACTCGGTACGACAGGGGGTCCCCCAGTACTTC
J gene: TRBJ2-7; clone size: -; V gene: TRBV7-3; D gene: -; CDR3 protein: CASSQDREGEQYF; CDR3 DNA: TGTGCCAGCAGTCAGGACAGGGAGGGCGAGCAGTACTTC
J gene: TRBJ2-1; clone size: -; V gene: TRBV18; D gene: TRBD2; CDR3 protein: CASSPPSGGNYNEQFF; CDR3 DNA: TGTGCCAGCTCACCACCGAGCGGGGGGAACTACAATGAGCAGTTCTTC
J gene: TRBJ2-2; clone size: -; V gene: TRBV7-3; D gene: -; CDR3 protein: CASSPTGPSTGELFF; CDR3 DNA: TGTGCCAGCAGCCCAACAGGGCCGAGCACCGGGGAGCTGTTTTTT
J gene: TRBJ2-2; clone size: -; V gene: TRBV20-1; D gene: -; CDR3 protein: CSASTPQINTGELFF; CDR3 DNA: TGCAGTGCTAGTACCCCCCAGATTAACACCGGGGAGCTGTTTTTT
J gene: TRBJ2-3; clone size: -; V gene: TRBV19; D gene: -; CDR3 protein: CASSIVGASTDTQYF; CDR3 DNA: TGTGCCAGTAGTATAGTAGGGGCCAGCACAGATACGCAGTATTTT
J gene: TRBJ1-6; clone size: -; V gene: TRBV28; D gene: TRBD1; CDR3 protein: CASSFLDRENSPLHF; CDR3 DNA: TGTGCCAGCAGTTTCCTCGACAGGGAAAATTCACCCCTCCACTTT
J gene: TRBJ2-1; clone size: once; V gene: TRBV6-2/TRBV6-3; D gene: -; CDR3 protein: CASSPGQPYNEQFF; CDR3 DNA: TGTGCCAGCAGTCCGGGACAACCCTACAATGAGCAGTTCTTC
J gene: TRBJ2-7; clone size: -; V gene: TRBV5-1; D gene: -; CDR3 protein: CASSLGQIGYEQYF; CDR3 DNA: TGCGCCAGCAGCTTGGGACAGATTGGCTACGAGCAGTACTTC
J gene: TRBJ1-1; clone size: few; V gene: TRBV6-6; D gene: TRBD1; CDR3 protein: CASSYLGQNTGAFF; CDR3 DNA: TGTGCCAGCAGTTACCTGGGACAGAATACTGGAGCTTTCTTT
J gene: TRBJ2-1; clone size: once; V gene: TRBV7-8; D gene: -; CDR3 protein: CASSRDSEQFF; CDR3 DNA: TGTGCCAGCAGCCGTGACAGCGAGCAGTTCTTC
J gene: TRBJ2-1; clone size: -; V gene: TRBV12-3/TRBV12-4; D gene: -; CDR3 protein: CAAGTSYNEQFF; CDR3 DNA: TGTGCCGCCGGGACTTCCTACAATGAGCAGTTCTTC
J gene: TRBJ2-3; clone size: -; V gene: TRBV28; D gene: TRBD2; CDR3 protein: CASPPREGPTDTQYF; CDR3 DNA: TGTGCCAGCCCACCCAGGGAGGGTCCCACAGATACGCAGTATTTT
J gene: TRBJ2-2; clone size: -; V gene: TRBV7-3; D gene: TRBD1; CDR3 protein: CASSSIPGQAGTGELFF; CDR3 DNA: TGTGCCAGCAGCTCGATACCGGGACAGGCGGGCACCGGGGAGCTGTTTTTT
J gene: TRBJ2-5; clone size: -; V gene: TRBV5-4; D gene: -; CDR3 protein: CASSSPEAQETQYF; CDR3 DNA: TGTGCCAGCAGCTCCCCCGAGGCCCAAGAGACCCAGTACTTC
J gene: TRBJ2-5; clone size: -; V gene: TRBV14; D gene: -; CDR3 protein: CASSQRTIETQYF; CDR3 DNA: TGTGCCAGCAGCCAAAGGACTATAGAGACCCAGTACTTC